Listed here are 5 T cell receptor beta chains from one sample, sequenced in a study of shared T cell receptors in the human thymus. Sequenced by immunoSEQ multiplex PCR; TCRdb stores in-frame clones only, minus some. Of roughly 500,000 clones in the sample, approximately 80% were seen once. This sample also appeared in a second study, on human thymus T cells.

Input material: thymocytes. The receptor set was obtained from a boy younger than two with a congenital heart defect.

The CDR3 DNA sequence: TGTGCCAGCAGCAGACACATTAGCAATCAGCCCCAGCATTTT. Translated: CASSRHISNQPQHF. The rearrangement uses TRBV7-6 and TRBJ1-5; D call uncertain. The V gene lost 5 bases and the J gene lost 0 bases, with 8 bases spanning the gap. The length of the CDR3 is 14 residues. Germline lookup yields CDR1 SGHVS and CDR2 FNYEAQ.

The chain carries TRBV28 and TRBJ2-1; 7 positions agree with TRBD2. The germline V gene encodes CDR1 MDHEN and CDR2 SYDVKM. Trimming at V came to 10 bases and at J to 3 bases, leaving 15 bases not matched to a gene. The CDR3 length is 16 residues. The CDR3, as DNA: TGTGCCACCTCTTCCCCGGGACTAACAGTCTACAATGAGCAGTTCTTC. It is translated as CATSSPGLTVYNEQFF.

V gene TRBV5-8 combines with J gene TRBJ1-5; D may be TRBD1 (6 bases). The CDR3 has 15 amino acids. Germline CDR1 reads SGHTS; CDR2 reads YDEGEE. Trimming removed 4 bases from V and 3 bases from J, with 14 bases in between. The CDR3 coding sequence is TGTGCCAGCAGCAATGGGAGACAGGTCAATCAGCCCCAGCATTTT. This encodes CASSNGRQVNQPQHF.

The chain recombines TRBV7-9 with TRBJ2-7, with D possibly TRBD2 on 6 matching bases. Trimming left V 0 bases short and J 4 bases short, with 16 bases between. CDR1 is SEHNR, CDR2 FQNEAQ, per germline (reference sequence). The CDR3 has 16 amino acids. CDR3 bases: TGTGCCAGCAGCTTAGCCATGGAGGGAGAAAGGTACGAGCAGTACTTC. It yields the protein CASSLAMEGERYEQYF.

The V gene is TRBV15, the J gene TRBJ2-6, with D possibly matching TRBD1 (6 bases). The germline V and J ends were trimmed by 4 bases and 0 bases, with 22 bases remaining between them. In germline, CDR1 is LNHNV, CDR2 YYDKDF (reference sequence). The CDR3 runs 20 residues. The CDR3: CATSTSPRTATSSGANVLTF. The CDR3 DNA follows: TGTGCCACCAGCACTTCACCCCGGACAGCCACAAGCTCTGGGGCCAACGTCCTGACTTTC.